Below, one T cell receptor beta chain is given with its context. It lacks a known antigen. Per-base qualities were not stored, and no clone one base away is much larger. The entry originates in a study of blood T cells in healthy people across ages (dated by TCRdb to between 2015 and 2017). Study-wide context: In model experiments, template switching captured roughly one uniquely barcoded TCR beta cDNA molecule for every two T cells. Age-related changes in TCR beta repertoire diversity were measured in the study by deep sequencing normalized with unique cDNA molecular identifiers. The donors were split into four age groups: young (average around 17 years), middle-aged (roughly 39), aged (roughly 60) and long-lived (approximately 80). Donors of different ages were randomly distributed across sequencing lanes to avoid experimental bias. Using the same blood draw, the study looked at two additional independent replicas of 1 million unique cDNA reads for two donors, one aged 18 to 29 and the other aged 80 or older.

The germline V gene sets CDR1 to ENHRY and CDR2 to SYGVKD. There are 16 amino acids in the CDR3, from cysteine to phenylalanine inclusive. Only the CDR3 DNA stays, 48 bases, in frame from base 1. Trimming removed 5 bases from V and 4 bases from J; the gene matches leave 10 bases unexplained. The method was 5' RACE. Instrument used: Illumina HiSeq 2500. A second PCR of about 6 to 11 cycles was run with a J-beta primer mix and a sample-barcoded 5' primer. Each TCR beta cDNA molecule received a unique molecular identifier from a template-switch 5' adaptor carrying 12 random nucleotides. Each sample yielded at least 2.5 million CDR3-containing paired-end reads. First-strand cDNA was synthesized from all RNA with the Mint cDNA synthesis kit, primed by a TRBC-specific oligonucleotide. Following uracil-DNA glycosylase treatment, a first 18-cycle PCR with universal primers M1SS and BC2_uni_R was performed on all cDNA. The source study handled its data this way. Each sample was normalized by randomly selecting 1 million high-quality reads, each carrying a distinct molecular identifier. Instead of being binned into consensus sequences, reads that shared molecular identifiers were thrown out. MiTCR, with a Q25 quality threshold and the strictest error-elimination algorithm, was used for CDR3 identification, clonotype clustering and error correction. A nonparametric unseen species model using Euler transformation provided a lower-bound estimate of total TCR beta diversity. TCRdb took the public reads, trimmed them with fastp at Q25, ran MiXCR for clone calling and kept in-frame beta chains. Rows matching on CDR3 protein sequence are summarized as one entry with the most common DNA and genes. TCRdb's processing, not the authors', yielded these V and J calls. This sample is represented by approximately 830,000 distinct CDR3 sequences; roughly 60% of them were singletons. The ten largest clones capture around 30% of the sample.

What the authors observed across the whole study: As age increased, observed TCR beta diversity per million T cells dropped in a roughly linear way, and a significant reduction was already evident by age 40. The CMV infection status of donors was not known, potentially confounding age-related changes in expanded clonotypes. Estimates of total diversity based on one million sequenced T cells were considered lower bounds and underestimates. Conclusive comparison of naive and antigen-experienced compartments was prevented by the profiling of bulk unsorted PBMCs. There was a strong correlation between observed TCR beta diversity and the percentage of naive T cells measured by flow cytometry. Compared with the aged group, more naive CD4+ T cells, fewer expanded clones and increased TCR diversity were shown by the long-lived group, suggesting age selection.

The 39 donors, aged 6 to 90 years, were systemically healthy Caucasian individuals from Russia. Approximately 9.7 milliliters of peripheral blood were drawn from each donor into EDTA-treated Vacutainer tubes. Ficoll-Paque density-gradient centrifugation was used to isolate PBMCs, with at least 6.5 million per sample. Trizol reagent was used to extract total RNA from PBMCs, with at least 5.5 micrograms per sample. For every donor, flow cytometry on a PBMC aliquot measured the percentage of naive CD45RAhigh/CD27high T cells. The origin of this receptor is a man aged 25 to 45 in good health. The sequencing input was blood. The sequence is built from TRBV10-3 and TRBJ2-3, with 9 middle bases fitting TRBD2. The CDR3 reads CAISRTSAVGADTQYF. The nucleotide sequence reads TGTGCCATCAGTAGGACTAGCGCCGTCGGGGCAGATACGCAGTATTTT.